The 32 T cell receptor beta chains listed next were all sequenced from one sample in a study of cytomegalovirus exposure and HLA in healthy donors (dated by TCRdb to between 2016 and 2019). The protocol used for the library was the immunoSEQ multiplex PCR assay. The multiplex PCR relied on a mix of 60 forward primers for TCR Vbeta segments and 13 reverse primers for TCR Jbeta segments. The table was pulled from immuneACCESS by TCRdb, which kept in-frame rearrangements only. Such tables lose some clones; where checked, under half of the loss comes from unresolved V genes, and the rest has no known cause. This sample gives 130,000 to 150,000 clones in total; roughly 77% of them show up just once. The top ten clones comprise about 2.2% of the sample. Sequences were obtained from PBMCs. These receptors were obtained from a man between 25 and 39 years old in good health and CMV-seronegative.

This rearrangement joins TRBV5-1 to TRBJ2-5; 11 bases match TRBD1. Germline V gene sequence: CDR1 SGHRS, CDR2 YFSETQ. The CDR3 covers 15 residues. V was clipped by 2 bases and J by 5 bases; unmatched bases: 5. The CDR3 DNA is TGCGCCAGCAGCTTCGGACAGGGGGCAGGGGAGACCCAGTACTTC. Protein product: CASSFGQGAGETQYF.

The chain recombines TRBV7-8 with TRBJ2-2; 10 bases map to TRBD2. This CDR3 has 15 residues. Germline CDR1 and CDR2: SGHVS and FQNEAQ. J was trimmed by 6 bases and V by 4 bases; bases with no gene match: 5. The CDR3 DNA reads as TGTGCCAGCAGCTCACCTAGCGGGAGTCCCGGGGAGCTGTTTTTT. Its protein product is CASSSPSGSPGELFF.

V and J are TRBV7-8 and TRBJ2-2; perhaps TRBD2 as D (5 bases). This CDR3 spans 15 amino acids. Looked up from germline, CDR1 is SGHVS and CDR2 is FQNEAQ. Trimming cost V 4 bases and J 1 base, with 10 bases left between them. CDR3 sequence reads: CASSYFAGNTGELFF. CDR3 coding DNA: TGTGCCAGCAGCTACTTCGCGGGGAACACCGGGGAGCTGTTTTTT.

The rearrangement links TRBV21-1 to TRBJ2-3; the D call in the table, TRBD2, was not verified against the DNA. TRBV21-1 is classified as a pseudogene. CDR3 length equals 11 residues. The CDR3: CASLGGDTQYF. As DNA, the CDR3 is TGTGCCAGCCTAGGAGGGGATACGCAGTATTTT.

The genes are TRBV19 and TRBJ1-3, with D unclear. Looked up from germline, CDR1 is LNHDA and CDR2 is SQIVND (reference sequence). This CDR3 contains 13 residues. Trimming stripped 4 bases from V and 4 bases from J, with 8 bases between. DNA of the CDR3: TGTGCCAGTAGTAGGGTGGAGGGAAACACCATATATTTT. Its translation: CASSRVEGNTIYF.

CDR3 loop: CASIDRGSYGYTF. The CDR3, as DNA: TGTGCCAGCATCGACAGGGGCAGCTATGGCTACACCTTC. The chain uses TRBV28 and TRBJ1-2; 8 positions match TRBD1. The J segment lost 4 bases and the V segment lost 7 bases, leaving 5 bases of the junction unmatched. The CDR3 is made up of 13 amino acids. Germline V gene sequence: CDR1 MDHEN, CDR2 SYDVKM.

The rearrangement joins TRBV11-2 to TRBJ2-7; unclear D gene. This CDR3 comprises 13 residues. CDR1 and CDR2 (germline): SGHAT, FQNNGV. V was cut by 8 bases and J by 5 bases, with 16 bases left in between. The chain's CDR3 is CASRGPVNHEQYF. In DNA, the CDR3 is TGTGCCAGCCGAGGCCCGGTGAACCACGAGCAGTACTTC.

V and J are TRBV7-8 and TRBJ2-1, with 7 bases fitting TRBD2. Germline CDR1 SGHVS, CDR2 FQNEAQ. V lost 0 bases to trimming and J lost 4 bases; unmatched junction nucleotides: 3. CDR3 length: 15 amino acids. The CDR3, as DNA: TGTGCCAGCAGCTTAGCGGGAGGGTGGTACAATGAGCAGTTCTTC. Translation gives CASSLAGGWYNEQFF.

This clone was counted a few times. The chain is built from TRBV6-6 and TRBJ1-1; 8 bases match TRBD1. Germline lookup yields CDR1 MNHNY and CDR2 SVGAGI (reference sequence). The V and J ends lost 0 bases and 4 bases, in that order; junction bases with no gene match: 7. CDR3 length: 16 amino acids. The DNA for the CDR3 is TGTGCCAGCAGTTACTCGACAGGGGCGGTGTCCACTGAAGCTTTCTTT. It is translated as CASSYSTGAVSTEAFF.

J is TRBJ2-1 and V is TRBV10-3, with TRBD2 as a possible D gene (8 bases). This CDR3 is built from 19 residues. Germline V gene data show CDR1 as ENHRY and CDR2 as SYGVKD. Trimming stripped 7 bases from V and 0 bases from J, with 25 bases between. The CDR3 reads CAIKEGAGSGASSYNEQFF. In DNA form, the CDR3 reads TGTGCCATCAAGGAGGGGGCAGGTAGCGGGGCGAGCTCCTACAATGAGCAGTTCTTC.

This clone has only one observation. The rearrangement joins TRBV5-6 to TRBJ1-3, with D tentatively TRBD1 (5 bases). Per germline, CDR1 SGHDT and CDR2 YYEEEE. Trimming removed 4 bases from V and 4 bases from J, with 21 bases in between. This CDR3 region has 17 residues. CDR3 nucleotide sequence: TGTGCCAGCAGCGGCCCAGTCGGGGGATCAGGCGGAAACACCATATATTTT. Protein sequence: CASSGPVGGSGGNTIYF.

The chain links TRBV29-1 to TRBJ2-3; TRBD2 aligns across 11 bases. Trimming at V came to 0 bases and at J to 3 bases, leaving 14 bases not matched to a gene. Germline CDR1 reads SQVTM; CDR2 reads ANQGSEA. The CDR3 loop spans 19 amino acids. CDR3 loop: CSVEDKSKPLAGETDTQYF. CDR3 DNA: TGCAGCGTTGAAGACAAGTCAAAACCACTAGCGGGAGAAACAGATACGCAGTATTTT.

The chain couples TRBV5-4 to TRBJ2-3, with 7 positions matching TRBD1. V lost 2 bases to trimming and J lost 2 bases; unmatched junction nucleotides: 5. The CDR3 is 15 amino acids. Per germline, CDR1 SGHNT and CDR2 YYREEE (reference sequence). The CDR3 sequence: CASSLGQDFTDTQYF. In nucleotides, the CDR3 is TGTGCCAGCAGCTTAGGACAGGACTTCACAGATACGCAGTATTTT.

The genes are TRBV5-5 and TRBJ2-3, with 7 bases aligning to TRBD2. Germline assignment: CDR1 SGHKS and CDR2 YYEKEE (reference sequence). Trimming took 3 bases from V and 4 from J; bases not matched to a gene: 8. The CDR3 loop spans 15 amino acids. The CDR3 DNA reads as TGTGCCAGCAGCTGGGGGGGAGTTTCGCCAGATACGCAGTATTTT. Translated, it gives CASSWGGVSPDTQYF.

Only a few counts were recorded for this clone. The chain is built from TRBV6-1 and TRBJ2-3; 7 positions match TRBD1. The CDR3 has 14 residues. Trimming took 6 bases from V and 2 from J; bases not matched to a gene: 5. Germline assignment: CDR1 MNHNS and CDR2 SASEGT. The CDR3 sequence is CASRSTGPTDTQYF. The CDR3 nucleotides read TGTGCCAGCAGATCGACAGGGCCCACAGATACGCAGTATTTT.

The chain uses TRBV5-1 and TRBJ1-1, with D maybe TRBD1 (5 bases). Trimming left V 0 bases short and J 6 bases short, with 18 bases between. The germline V gene has CDR1 SGHRS and CDR2 YFSETQ. The CDR3 length is 16 residues. The CDR3 DNA follows: TGCGCCAGCAGCTTGGAGGATGGCGGGTCGGGGGCTGAAGCTTTCTTT. Amino acid sequence: CASSLEDGGSGAEAFF.

This clone occurred a few times. V usage is TRBV7-9 and J usage is TRBJ2-5; D not resolved. Per the germline V gene, CDR1 is SEHNR and CDR2 is FQNEAQ (reference sequence). The CDR3 is 13 amino acids. The V end was cut by 0 bases, the J end by 2 bases, with 4 bases between. In DNA form, the CDR3 reads TGTGCCAGCAGCTTAGCATATCAAGAGACCCAGTACTTC. Its protein is CASSLAYQETQYF. Filled out from reference TRBV7-9 and TRBJ2-5, the complete variable domain reads DTGVSQNPRHKITKRGQNVTFRCDPISEHNRLYWYRQTLGQGPEFLTYFQNEAQLEKSRLLSDRFSAERPKGSFSTLEIQRTEQGDSAMYLCASSLAYQETQYFGPGTRLLVL.

The chain is built from TRBV25-1 and TRBJ2-7; D may be TRBD1 (5 bases). Germline assignment: CDR1 MGHDK and CDR2 SYGVNS. The CDR3 extends over 11 amino acids. Trimming stripped 7 bases from V and 5 bases from J, with 9 bases between. The CDR3: CASIGVHEQYF. CDR3 in DNA: TGTGCCAGCATAGGGGTCCACGAGCAGTACTTC.

This chain joins TRBV4-2 and TRBJ2-2, with D possibly matching TRBD1 (5 bases). Per the germline V gene, CDR1 is LGHNA and CDR2 is YNFKEQ. CDR3 length equals 13 residues. Trimming took 5 bases from V and 6 from J, leaving 10 bases between them. The CDR3, as DNA: TGTGCCAGCAGCGGGCAGGGTGCCGGGGAGCTGTTTTTT. It translates to CASSGQGAGELFF.

The chain joins TRBV27 to TRBJ2-2; D is undetermined. Trimming cost V 4 bases and J 4 bases, with 10 bases left between them. Germline CDR1 reads MNHEY; CDR2 reads SMNVEV (reference sequence). The CDR3 length is 14 residues. The CDR3: CASSSSPSTGELFF. As DNA, the CDR3 is TGTGCCAGCAGTTCCTCCCCCAGCACCGGGGAGCTGTTTTTT.

The V call is TRBV5-1, the J call TRBJ2-7; no firm D call. Germline loops: CDR1 SGHRS, CDR2 YFSETQ. The CDR3 covers 13 residues. The V gene lost 1 base and the J gene lost 6 bases, with 11 bases spanning the gap. The CDR3 reads CASSLRVSSEQYF. The CDR3 DNA reads as TGCGCCAGCAGCTTGCGAGTCTCATCCGAGCAGTACTTC. The variable domain in full, completed from reference TRBV5-1 and TRBJ2-7, reads KAGVTQTPRYLIKTRGQQVTLSCSPISGHRSVSWYQQTPGQGLQFLFEYFSETQRNKGNFPGRFSGRQFSNSRSEMNVSTLELGDSALYLCASSLRVSSEQYFGPGTRLTVT.

This rearrangement joins TRBV25-1 to TRBJ2-5; 9 bases match TRBD1. Per the germline V gene, CDR1 is MGHDK and CDR2 is SYGVNS. The ends lost 5 bases at V and 5 bases at J; junction bases unmatched: 9. CDR3 length: 15 amino acids. CDR3 coding DNA: TGTGCCAGCAGTCCTTATACAGGGGGCCGGGAGACCCAGTACTTC. It codes for CASSPYTGGRETQYF.

The gene calls are TRBV30 and TRBJ2-7; D perhaps matches TRBD1 (6 bases). The CDR3 extends over 12 amino acids. The V gene lost 2 bases and the J gene lost 3 bases, with 8 bases spanning the gap. Germline CDR1 and CDR2: GTSNPN and SVGIG (reference sequence). The CDR3 nucleotides read TGTGCCTGGAGTCTGACAGGCTACGAGCAGTACTTC. Protein sequence: CAWSLTGYEQYF. Filled out from reference TRBV30 and TRBJ2-7, the complete variable domain reads SQTIHQWPATLVQPVGSPLSLECTVEGTSNPNLYWYRQAAGRGLQLLFYSVGIGQISSEVPQNLSASRPQDRQFILSSKKLLLSDSGFYLCAWSLTGYEQYFGPGTRLTVT.

The rearrangement links TRBV19 to TRBJ2-2; 9 bases fit TRBD2. Trimming at V came to 3 bases and at J to 8 bases, leaving 10 bases not matched to a gene. Germline V gives CDR1 LNHDA, CDR2 SQIVND (reference sequence). This CDR3 comprises 16 residues. The CDR3 sequence: CASSIRAGGPSGELFF. The CDR3 coding sequence is TGTGCCAGTAGTATTAGGGCGGGAGGGCCCTCTGGGGAGCTGTTTTTT. Full variable domain (missing parts from reference TRBV19 and TRBJ2-2): DGGITQSPKYLFRKEGQNVTLSCEQNLNHDAMYWYRQDPGQGLRLIYYSQIVNDFQKGDIAEGYSVSREKKESFPLTVTSAQKNPTAFYLCASSIRAGGPSGELFFGEGSRLTVL.

The chain uses TRBV28 and TRBJ2-7, with D possibly matching TRBD2 (5 bases). V lost 3 bases and J 2 bases, leaving 20 bases between the germline ends. There are 17 residues in the CDR3. Germline V gene data show CDR1 as MDHEN and CDR2 as SYDVKM. Here the CDR3 DNA reads TGTGCCAGCAGTTTCCCTACTCGGAGGCGAAAGACCTACGAGCAGTACTTC. It is translated as CASSFPTRRRKTYEQYF.

This chain uses TRBV28 with TRBJ2-3; D gene uncertain. Per the germline V gene, CDR1 is MDHEN and CDR2 is SYDVKM. V gave up 2 bases and J gave up 5 bases, with 5 bases separating them. This CDR3 has 12 residues. CDR3 sequence reads: CASSLRRDTQYF. In DNA form, the CDR3 reads TGTGCCAGCAGTTTACGTCGAGATACGCAGTATTTT.

This clone has at least ten counts. The rearrangement links TRBV6-6 to TRBJ2-7, with a possible D match to TRBD1 (5 bases). This CDR3 comprises 14 residues. Germline CDR1 is MNHNY and CDR2 is SVGAGI (reference sequence). The V end lost 0 bases, the J end lost 3 bases, and 9 bases lay between the germline ends. The CDR3 DNA is TGTGCCAGCAGTTACTCCCGACAGAACTACGAGCAGTACTTC. It is translated as CASSYSRQNYEQYF.

This sequence joins TRBV6-5 and TRBJ1-5; D is perhaps TRBD1 (6 bases). Germline CDR1 reads MNHEY; CDR2 reads SVGAGI. The CDR3 runs to 14 residues. V gave up 2 bases and J gave up 4 bases, with 9 bases separating them. DNA for the CDR3: TGTGCCAGCAGTTACGGGGGGGCTAATCAGCCCCAGCATTTT. Encoded protein: CASSYGGANQPQHF.

The chain employs TRBV9 and TRBJ2-2; 8 bases map to TRBD2. J gave up 3 bases and V 1 base, and 8 bases lay outside the gene matches. CDR1 and CDR2 (germline): SGDLS, YYNGEE. This CDR3 region has 17 residues. CDR3 protein: CASSVLKLAGDTGELFF. CDR3 nucleotide sequence: TGTGCCAGCAGCGTACTGAAGCTAGCGGGTGACACCGGGGAGCTGTTTTTT.

The V and J genes are TRBV4-1 and TRBJ1-1, with a weak D call TRBD1 (6 bases). Germline V gene data show CDR1 as MGHRA and CDR2 as YSYEKL. The CDR3 covers 15 residues. V was trimmed by 3 bases and J by 0 bases, leaving 11 bases between them. The CDR3 DNA reads as TGCGCCAGCAGCCATCCGACAGGCCTGAACACTGAAGCTTTCTTT. It translates to CASSHPTGLNTEAFF.

The chain has TRBV12-5 and TRBJ2-6, with a weak D call TRBD1 (5 bases). The germline V and J ends were trimmed by 6 bases and 4 bases, with 10 bases remaining between them. Germline CDR1 is LGHNT and CDR2 is FRNRAP. This CDR3 spans 14 amino acids. CDR3 in amino acids: CASGYRTGANVLTF. The CDR3 nucleotides are TGTGCTAGTGGATACAGGACGGGGGCCAACGTCCTGACTTTC.

J is TRBJ1-3 and V is TRBV6-5; a weak D match, TRBD1 (5 bases). Trimming removed 4 bases at V and 0 bases at J, with 10 bases between. CDR1 is MNHEY and CDR2 is SVGAGI in the germline V gene. This CDR3 is 15 amino acids long. The CDR3 DNA follows: TGTGCCAGCAGTTCGACAGTGAGCTCTGGAAACACCATATATTTT. Amino acids: CASSSTVSSGNTIYF.